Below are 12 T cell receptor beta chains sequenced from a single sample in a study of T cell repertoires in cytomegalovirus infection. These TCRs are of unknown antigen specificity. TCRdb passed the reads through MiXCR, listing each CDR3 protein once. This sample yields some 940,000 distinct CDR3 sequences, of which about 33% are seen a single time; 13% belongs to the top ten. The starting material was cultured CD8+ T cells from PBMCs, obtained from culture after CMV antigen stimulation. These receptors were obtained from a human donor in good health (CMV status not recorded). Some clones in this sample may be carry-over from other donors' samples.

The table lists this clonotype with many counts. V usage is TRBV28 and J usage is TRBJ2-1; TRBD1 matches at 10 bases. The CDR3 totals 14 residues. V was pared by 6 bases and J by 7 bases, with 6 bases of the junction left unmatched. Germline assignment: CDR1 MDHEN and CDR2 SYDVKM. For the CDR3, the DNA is TGTGCCAGCAGCTTTTGGACAGGGGGGAATGAGCAGTTCTTC. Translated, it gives CASSFWTGGNEQFF.

The CDR3 loop reads CASSQTSGWYNEQFF. CDR3 DNA: TGTGCCAGCAGCCAAACTAGCGGGTGGTACAATGAGCAGTTCTTC. The chain combines TRBV14 with TRBJ2-1, with TRBD2 identical over 9 bases. Unmatched junction bases numbered 3, after V lost 2 bases and J lost 4 bases. CDR1 and CDR2 (germline): SGHDN, FVKESK. The CDR3 length is 15 residues.

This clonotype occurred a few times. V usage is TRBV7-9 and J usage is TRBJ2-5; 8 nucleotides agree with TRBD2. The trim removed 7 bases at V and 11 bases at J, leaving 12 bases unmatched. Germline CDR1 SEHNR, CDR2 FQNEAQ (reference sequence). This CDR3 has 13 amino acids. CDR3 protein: CASIGTRDPRQYF. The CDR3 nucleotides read TGTGCCAGCATTGGGACTAGGGACCCGAGGCAGTACTTC. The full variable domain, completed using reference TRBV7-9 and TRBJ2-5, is DTGVSQNPRHKITKRGQNVTFRCDPISEHNRLYWYRQTLGQGPEFLTYFQNEAQLEKSRLLSDRFSAERPKGSFSTLEIQRTEQGDSAMYLCASIGTRDPRQYFGPGTRLLVL.

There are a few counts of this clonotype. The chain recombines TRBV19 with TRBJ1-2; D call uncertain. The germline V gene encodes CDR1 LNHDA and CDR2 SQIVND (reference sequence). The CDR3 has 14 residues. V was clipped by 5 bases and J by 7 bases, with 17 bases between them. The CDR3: CASSLPLRGGGYTF. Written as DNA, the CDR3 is TGTGCCAGTAGTCTTCCCCTCCGGGGTGGTGGCTACACCTTC. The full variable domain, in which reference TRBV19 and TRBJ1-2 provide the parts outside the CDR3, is DGGITQSPKYLFRKEGQNVTLSCEQNLNHDAMYWYRQDPGQGLRLIYYSQIVNDFQKGDIAEGYSVSREKKESFPLTVTSAQKNPTAFYLCASSLPLRGGGYTFGSGTRLTVV.

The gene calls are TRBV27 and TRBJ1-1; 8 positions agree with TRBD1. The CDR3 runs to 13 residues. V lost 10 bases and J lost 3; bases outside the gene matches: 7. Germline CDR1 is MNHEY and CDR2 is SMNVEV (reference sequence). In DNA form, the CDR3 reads TGTGCCACCTTGGACAGGGCGTACACTGAAGCTTTCTTT. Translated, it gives CATLDRAYTEAFF.

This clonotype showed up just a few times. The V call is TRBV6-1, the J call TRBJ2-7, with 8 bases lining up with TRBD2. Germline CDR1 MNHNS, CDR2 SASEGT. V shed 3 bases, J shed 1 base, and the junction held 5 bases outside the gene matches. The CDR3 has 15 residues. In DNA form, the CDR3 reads TGTGCCAGCAGTGATCCCGGGGGGGAATCCTACGAGCAGTACTTC. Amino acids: CASSDPGGESYEQYF.

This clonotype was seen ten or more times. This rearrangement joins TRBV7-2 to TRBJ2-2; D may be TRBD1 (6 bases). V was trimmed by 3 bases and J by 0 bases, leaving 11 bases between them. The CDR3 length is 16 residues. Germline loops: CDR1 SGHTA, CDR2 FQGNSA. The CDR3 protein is CASSFGRTANTGELFF. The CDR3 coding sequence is TGTGCCAGCAGCTTTGGCCGGACAGCGAACACCGGGGAGCTGTTTTTT.

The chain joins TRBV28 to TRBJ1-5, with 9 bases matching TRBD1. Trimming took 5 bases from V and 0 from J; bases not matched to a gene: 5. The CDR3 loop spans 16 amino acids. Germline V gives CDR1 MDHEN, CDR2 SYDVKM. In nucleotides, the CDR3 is TGTGCCAGCAGTGATGGACAGGGGTATAGCAATCAGCCCCAGCATTTT. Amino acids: CASSDGQGYSNQPQHF. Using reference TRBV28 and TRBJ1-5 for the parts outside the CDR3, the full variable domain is DVKVTQSSRYLVKRTGEKVFLECVQDMDHENMFWYRQDPGLGLRLIYFSYDVKMKEKGDIPEGYSVSREKKERFSLILESASTNQTSMYLCASSDGQGYSNQPQHFGDGTRLSIL.

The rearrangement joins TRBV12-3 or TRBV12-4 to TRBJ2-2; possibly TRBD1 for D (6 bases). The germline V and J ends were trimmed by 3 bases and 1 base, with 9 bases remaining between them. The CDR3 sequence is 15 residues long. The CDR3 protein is CASSLSGVNTGELFF. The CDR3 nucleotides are TGTGCCAGCAGTTTGTCAGGGGTGAACACCGGGGAGCTGTTTTTT.

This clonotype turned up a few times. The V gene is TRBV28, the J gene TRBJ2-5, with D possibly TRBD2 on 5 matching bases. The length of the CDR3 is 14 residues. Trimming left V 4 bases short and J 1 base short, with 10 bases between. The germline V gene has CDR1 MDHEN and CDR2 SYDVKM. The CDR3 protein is CASSSAGIQETQYF. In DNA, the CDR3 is TGTGCCAGCAGTTCCGCGGGCATCCAAGAGACCCAGTACTTC.

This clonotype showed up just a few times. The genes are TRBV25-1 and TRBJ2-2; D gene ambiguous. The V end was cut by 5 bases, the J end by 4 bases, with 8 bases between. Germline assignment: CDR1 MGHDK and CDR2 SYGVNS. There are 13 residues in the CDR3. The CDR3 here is CASSLQFTGELFF. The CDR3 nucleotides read TGTGCCAGCAGTCTCCAATTCACCGGGGAGCTGTTTTTT.

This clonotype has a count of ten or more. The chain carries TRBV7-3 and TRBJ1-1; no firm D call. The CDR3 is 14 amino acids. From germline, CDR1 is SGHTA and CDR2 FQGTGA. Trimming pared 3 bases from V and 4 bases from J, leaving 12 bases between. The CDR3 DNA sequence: TGTGCCAGCAGCTTGGATGGGGTGACCACTGAAGCTTTCTTT. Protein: CASSLDGVTTEAFF.